Sequencing of this T cell receptor (beta chain) was carried out in a study of T-cell memory formation after mild COVID-19. Germline V gene lookup returns CDR1 MNHEY and CDR2 SMNVEV (reference sequence). The CDR3 spans 17 residues. Deletions cut 2 bases from V and 7 bases from J, with 20 bases between. TCRdb recomputed calls from the 5' RACE reads with MiXCR, one row per CDR3 protein. The sample yields about 400,000 distinct CDR3 sequences, roughly 26% seen once. This clonotype has only a few counts. The V call is TRBV27, the J call TRBJ1-4; D uncertain. The origin of this receptor is an adult woman who had mild COVID-19 (a few samples of this study predate the infection). Cell type and time point are not known. The source material was PBMCs or a T cell subset sorted from them (not recorded which). The CDR3 region is CASSLLYTRSASEKLFF. Written as DNA, the CDR3 is TGTGCCAGCAGTTTACTTTACACGAGGTCAGCGAGTGAAAAACTGTTTTTT.